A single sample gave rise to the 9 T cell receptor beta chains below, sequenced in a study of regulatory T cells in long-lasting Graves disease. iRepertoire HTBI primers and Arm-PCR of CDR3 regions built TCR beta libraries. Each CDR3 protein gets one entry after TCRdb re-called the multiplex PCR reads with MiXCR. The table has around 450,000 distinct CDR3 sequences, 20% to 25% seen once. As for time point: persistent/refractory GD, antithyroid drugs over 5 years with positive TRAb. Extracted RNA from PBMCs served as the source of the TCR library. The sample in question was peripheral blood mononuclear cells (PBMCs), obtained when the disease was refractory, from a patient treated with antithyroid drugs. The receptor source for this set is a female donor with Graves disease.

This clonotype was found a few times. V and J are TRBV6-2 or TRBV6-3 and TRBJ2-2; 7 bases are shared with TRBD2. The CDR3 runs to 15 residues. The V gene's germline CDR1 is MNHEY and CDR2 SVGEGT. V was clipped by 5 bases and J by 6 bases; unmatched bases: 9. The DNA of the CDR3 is TGTGCCAGCAGTCGACTAGCCCCCGGGGCCGGGGAGCTGTTTTTT. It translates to CASSRLAPGAGELFF.

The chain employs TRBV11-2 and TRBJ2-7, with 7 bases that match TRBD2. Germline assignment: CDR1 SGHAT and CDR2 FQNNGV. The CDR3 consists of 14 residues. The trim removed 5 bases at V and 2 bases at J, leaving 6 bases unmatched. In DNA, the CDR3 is TGTGCCAGCAGCCACCGGGACTACCCCTACGAGCAGTACTTC. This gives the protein CASSHRDYPYEQYF.

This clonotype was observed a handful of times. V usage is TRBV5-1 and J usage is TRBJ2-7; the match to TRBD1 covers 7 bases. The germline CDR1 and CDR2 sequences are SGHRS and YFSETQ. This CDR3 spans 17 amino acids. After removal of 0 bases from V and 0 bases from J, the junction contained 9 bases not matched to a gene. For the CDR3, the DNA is TGCGCCAGCAGCTTGGCTGAGACAGGGCCTAGCTCCTACGAGCAGTACTTC. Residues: CASSLAETGPSSYEQYF. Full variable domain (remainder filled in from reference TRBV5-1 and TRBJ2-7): KAGVTQTPRYLIKTRGQQVTLSCSPISGHRSVSWYQQTPGQGLQFLFEYFSETQRNKGNFPGRFSGRQFSNSRSEMNVSTLELGDSALYLCASSLAETGPSSYEQYFGPGTRLTVT.

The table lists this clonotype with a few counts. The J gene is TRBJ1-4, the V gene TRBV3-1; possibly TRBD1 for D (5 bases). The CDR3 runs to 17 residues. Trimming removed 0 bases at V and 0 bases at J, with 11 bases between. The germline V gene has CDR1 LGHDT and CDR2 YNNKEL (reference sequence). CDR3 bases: TGTGCCAGCAGCCAAGATCGGACACCCGCAACTAATGAAAAACTGTTTTTT. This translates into CASSQDRTPATNEKLFF.

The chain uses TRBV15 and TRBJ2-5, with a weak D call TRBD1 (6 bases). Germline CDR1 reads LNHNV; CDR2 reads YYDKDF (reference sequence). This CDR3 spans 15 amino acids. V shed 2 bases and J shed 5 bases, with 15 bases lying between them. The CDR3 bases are TGTGCCACCAGCAGACGAACAGGGCTTGTTGAGACCCAGTACTTC. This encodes CATSRRTGLVETQYF.

CDR3 in amino acids: CASRLAGGPSDTQYF. CDR3 coding DNA: TGCGCCAGCAGGCTAGCGGGAGGGCCCTCAGATACGCAGTATTTT. The chain carries TRBV5-1 and TRBJ2-3; the match to TRBD2 covers 12 bases. Trimming cost V 5 bases and J 4 bases; bases outside gene matches: 5. The germline gives CDR1 SGHRS, CDR2 YFSETQ. The CDR3 sequence is 15 residues long.

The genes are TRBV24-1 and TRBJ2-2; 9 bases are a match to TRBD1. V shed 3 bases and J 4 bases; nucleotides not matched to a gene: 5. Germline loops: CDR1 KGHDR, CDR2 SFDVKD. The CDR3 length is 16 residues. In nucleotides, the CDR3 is TGTGCCACCAGTGATCCCCGGACAGGGGCCACCGGGGAGCTGTTTTTT. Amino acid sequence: CATSDPRTGATGELFF.

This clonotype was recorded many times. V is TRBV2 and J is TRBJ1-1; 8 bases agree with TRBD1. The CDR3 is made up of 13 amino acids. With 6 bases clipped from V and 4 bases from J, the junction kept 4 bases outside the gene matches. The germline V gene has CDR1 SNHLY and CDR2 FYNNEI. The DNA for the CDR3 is TGTGCCAGCAGGACAACAGGGGGCACTGAAGCTTTCTTT. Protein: CASRTTGGTEAFF.

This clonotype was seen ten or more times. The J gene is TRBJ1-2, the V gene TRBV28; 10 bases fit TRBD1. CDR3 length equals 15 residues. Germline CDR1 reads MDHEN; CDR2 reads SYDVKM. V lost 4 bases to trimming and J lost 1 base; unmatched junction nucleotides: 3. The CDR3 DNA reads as TGTGCCAGCAGTTCCGGGACAGGGGATAACTATGGCTACACCTTC. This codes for CASSSGTGDNYGYTF.